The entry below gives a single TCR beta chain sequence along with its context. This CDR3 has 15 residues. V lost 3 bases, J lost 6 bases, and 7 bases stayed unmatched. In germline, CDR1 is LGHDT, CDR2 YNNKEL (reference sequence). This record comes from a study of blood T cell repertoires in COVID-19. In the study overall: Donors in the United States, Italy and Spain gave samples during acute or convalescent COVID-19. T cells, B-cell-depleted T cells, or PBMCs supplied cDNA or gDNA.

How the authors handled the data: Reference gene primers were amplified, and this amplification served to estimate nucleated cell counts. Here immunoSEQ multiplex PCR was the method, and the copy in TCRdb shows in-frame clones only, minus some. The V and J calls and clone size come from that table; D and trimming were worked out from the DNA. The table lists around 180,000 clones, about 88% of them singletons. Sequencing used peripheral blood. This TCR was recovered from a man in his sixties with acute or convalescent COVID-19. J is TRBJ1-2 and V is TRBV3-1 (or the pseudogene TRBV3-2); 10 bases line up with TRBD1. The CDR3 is CASSQPGTGADGYTF. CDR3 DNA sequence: TGTGCCAGCAGCCAGCCAGGGACAGGGGCAGATGGCTACACCTTC.